Presented here are 21 T cell receptor beta chains from one specimen sequenced in a study of T cells expressing NK-cell markers. Reprocessing the 5' RACE reads, TCRdb reports a single entry for every CDR3 protein and omits DNA. The sample table includes about 440,000 distinct CDR3 sequences. The specimen was blood T cells: a sorted CD56 or NKG2C T cell subset, CD4+ or CD8+ T cells, or bulk PBMC T cells (not recorded which). All receptors come from a woman aged 18 to 69 in good health.

The rearrangement uses TRBV4-3 and TRBJ1-1; the D gene TCRdb calls, TRBD1, cannot be checked with no DNA. CDR3 size: 15 residues. Germline CDR1 reads LGHNA; CDR2 reads YSLEER. CDR3 in amino acids: CASSHGDRVNTEAFF.

The chain carries TRBV19 and TRBJ2-6; TCRdb's D gene call, TRBD1, goes unchecked for lack of DNA. This CDR3 has 14 residues. Germline V gene data show CDR1 as LNHDA and CDR2 as SQIVND (reference sequence). The CDR3 reads CATNRGDGANVLTF.

The chain couples TRBV7-2 to TRBJ2-5; the D call of TRBD2 rests on TCRdb alone, since no DNA is present to check it. Germline values: CDR1 SGHTA, CDR2 FQGNSA. This CDR3 region has 13 residues. CDR3: CASSWGLKETQYF.

The chain links TRBV15 to TRBJ1-4; as DNA is missing, the TRBD1 call by TCRdb cannot be tested. Per germline, CDR1 LNHNV and CDR2 YYDKDF (reference sequence). CDR3 length: 13 residues. The CDR3 sequence: CATADRANEKLFF. Using reference TRBV15 and TRBJ1-4 for the parts outside the CDR3, the full variable domain is DAMVIQNPRYQVTQFGKPVTLSCSQTLNHNVMYWYQQKSSQAPKLLFHYYDKDFNNEADTPDNFQSRRPNTSFCFLDIRSPGLGDTAMYLCATADRANEKLFFGSGTQLSVL.

This chain joins TRBV20-1 and TRBJ2-3; as DNA is missing, the TRBD1 call by TCRdb cannot be tested. The CDR3 runs to 15 residues. CDR1 and CDR2 from the germline V gene are DFQATT and SNEGSKA (reference sequence). The CDR3 is CSALSPGGGTDTQYF.

The chain joins TRBV7-2 to TRBJ2-3; with no DNA, the TCRdb D assignment of TRBD2 cannot be verified. The CDR3 is 15 amino acids. Per germline, CDR1 SGHTA and CDR2 FQGNSA. The chain's CDR3 is CASSDLAGGGDTQYF.

The rearrangement joins TRBV29-1 to TRBJ1-2; the TCRdb call, TRBD1, lacks DNA for checking. There are 12 residues in the CDR3. Germline CDR1 and CDR2: SQVTM and ANQGSEA. CDR3 amino acids: CSAEFQGSGYTF.

CDR3 in amino acids: CASSLAPGGRGQPQHF. This chain uses TRBV7-6 with TRBJ1-5. The CDR3 has 16 residues. Germline V gene lookup returns CDR1 SGHVS and CDR2 FNYEAQ.

The chain recombines TRBV6-2 or TRBV6-3 with TRBJ2-1; checking the TCRdb D call of TRBD2 is not possible without DNA. Germline lookup yields CDR1 MNHEY and CDR2 SVGEGT. This CDR3 is 17 amino acids long. The CDR3: CASSYIGQGQPGGEQFF.

The chain links TRBV12-3 or TRBV12-4 to TRBJ2-7. CDR3 length equals 14 residues. The CDR3 reads CASSTDRTSYEQYF.

The V call is TRBV24-1, the J call TRBJ2-1; the D call from TCRdb, TRBD2, cannot be confirmed without DNA. Germline V gives CDR1 KGHDR, CDR2 SFDVKD. The CDR3 runs 18 residues. The CDR3 is CATSDPTSGRWGGNEQFF.

The chain joins TRBV5-1 to TRBJ1-1. The CDR3 runs 15 residues. CDR1 and CDR2 from the germline V gene are SGHRS and YFSETQ. This CDR3 is CASSWGRRTNTEAFF. Full variable domain (missing parts from reference TRBV5-1 and TRBJ1-1): KAGVTQTPRYLIKTRGQQVTLSCSPISGHRSVSWYQQTPGQGLQFLFEYFSETQRNKGNFPGRFSGRQFSNSRSEMNVSTLELGDSALYLCASSWGRRTNTEAFFGQGTRLTVV.

This rearrangement joins TRBV7-2 to TRBJ2-7; without DNA, the TCRdb call of TRBD2 cannot be checked. Germline values: CDR1 SGHTA, CDR2 FQGNSA. This CDR3 has 14 residues. The chain's CDR3 is CASGLGLVPYEQYF.

The rearrangement uses TRBV28 and TRBJ2-1; the D call of TRBD1 rests on TCRdb alone, since no DNA is present to check it. Germline values: CDR1 MDHEN, CDR2 SYDVKM. The CDR3 contains 16 residues. The CDR3 reads CASSPGGLGTYNEQFF.

The rearrangement joins TRBV6-1 to TRBJ1-4. CDR3 length: 14 residues. CDR1 is MNHNS, CDR2 SASEGT, per germline. Here the CDR3 reads CASKGGTGGEKLFF.

The chain has TRBV7-3 and TRBJ2-2; without DNA, the TCRdb call of TRBD1 cannot be checked. Germline V lookup: CDR1 SGHTA, CDR2 FQGTGA. The CDR3 totals 13 residues. CDR3 in amino acids: CASRGGDTGELFF.

This chain connects TRBV15 to TRBJ1-3; TCRdb outputs TRBD1, but without DNA this stays unchecked. Germline V gene data show CDR1 as LNHNV and CDR2 as YYDKDF (reference sequence). This CDR3 has 12 amino acids. The CDR3 sequence is CATSRLGGTIYF.

The rearrangement uses TRBV24-1 and TRBJ1-5; TCRdb names TRBD1, which stays unverified in the absence of DNA. This CDR3 has 15 residues. In germline, CDR1 is KGHDR, CDR2 SFDVKD. The CDR3 spells CATSAQGGSNQPQHF.

The J gene is TRBJ2-5, the V gene TRBV11-2. This CDR3 has 12 amino acids. Germline lookup yields CDR1 SGHAT and CDR2 FQNNGV. The CDR3 loop is CASSTTQETQYF. The whole variable domain, filled in from reference TRBV11-2 and TRBJ2-5, reads EAGVAQSPRYKIIEKRQSVAFWCNPISGHATLYWYQQILGQGPKLLIQFQNNGVVDDSQLPKDRFSAERLKGVDSTLKIQPAKLEDSAVYLCASSTTQETQYFGPGTRLLVL.

This chain links TRBV6-2 or TRBV6-3 with TRBJ1-1. The V gene's germline CDR1 is MNHEY and CDR2 SVGEGT. The CDR3 sequence is 11 residues long. This CDR3 reads CASSHGTEAFF.

The gene calls are TRBV12-3 or TRBV12-4 and TRBJ1-2; there is no DNA to check the TCRdb D call of TRBD1. This CDR3 is built from 16 residues. The CDR3 is CASSPVPGQGDYGYTF.